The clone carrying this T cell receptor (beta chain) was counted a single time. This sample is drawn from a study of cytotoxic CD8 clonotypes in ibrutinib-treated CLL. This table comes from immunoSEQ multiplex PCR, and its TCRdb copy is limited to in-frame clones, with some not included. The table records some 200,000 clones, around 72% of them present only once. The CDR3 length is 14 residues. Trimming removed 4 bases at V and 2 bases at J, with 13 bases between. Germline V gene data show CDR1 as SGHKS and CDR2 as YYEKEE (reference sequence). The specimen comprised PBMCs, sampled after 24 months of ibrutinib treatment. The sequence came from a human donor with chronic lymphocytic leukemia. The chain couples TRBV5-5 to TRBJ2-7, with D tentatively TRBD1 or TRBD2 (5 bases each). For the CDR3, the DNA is TGTGCCAGCAGCATCCCGCCGGGACCCTACGAGCAGTACTTC. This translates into CASSIPPGPYEQYF.